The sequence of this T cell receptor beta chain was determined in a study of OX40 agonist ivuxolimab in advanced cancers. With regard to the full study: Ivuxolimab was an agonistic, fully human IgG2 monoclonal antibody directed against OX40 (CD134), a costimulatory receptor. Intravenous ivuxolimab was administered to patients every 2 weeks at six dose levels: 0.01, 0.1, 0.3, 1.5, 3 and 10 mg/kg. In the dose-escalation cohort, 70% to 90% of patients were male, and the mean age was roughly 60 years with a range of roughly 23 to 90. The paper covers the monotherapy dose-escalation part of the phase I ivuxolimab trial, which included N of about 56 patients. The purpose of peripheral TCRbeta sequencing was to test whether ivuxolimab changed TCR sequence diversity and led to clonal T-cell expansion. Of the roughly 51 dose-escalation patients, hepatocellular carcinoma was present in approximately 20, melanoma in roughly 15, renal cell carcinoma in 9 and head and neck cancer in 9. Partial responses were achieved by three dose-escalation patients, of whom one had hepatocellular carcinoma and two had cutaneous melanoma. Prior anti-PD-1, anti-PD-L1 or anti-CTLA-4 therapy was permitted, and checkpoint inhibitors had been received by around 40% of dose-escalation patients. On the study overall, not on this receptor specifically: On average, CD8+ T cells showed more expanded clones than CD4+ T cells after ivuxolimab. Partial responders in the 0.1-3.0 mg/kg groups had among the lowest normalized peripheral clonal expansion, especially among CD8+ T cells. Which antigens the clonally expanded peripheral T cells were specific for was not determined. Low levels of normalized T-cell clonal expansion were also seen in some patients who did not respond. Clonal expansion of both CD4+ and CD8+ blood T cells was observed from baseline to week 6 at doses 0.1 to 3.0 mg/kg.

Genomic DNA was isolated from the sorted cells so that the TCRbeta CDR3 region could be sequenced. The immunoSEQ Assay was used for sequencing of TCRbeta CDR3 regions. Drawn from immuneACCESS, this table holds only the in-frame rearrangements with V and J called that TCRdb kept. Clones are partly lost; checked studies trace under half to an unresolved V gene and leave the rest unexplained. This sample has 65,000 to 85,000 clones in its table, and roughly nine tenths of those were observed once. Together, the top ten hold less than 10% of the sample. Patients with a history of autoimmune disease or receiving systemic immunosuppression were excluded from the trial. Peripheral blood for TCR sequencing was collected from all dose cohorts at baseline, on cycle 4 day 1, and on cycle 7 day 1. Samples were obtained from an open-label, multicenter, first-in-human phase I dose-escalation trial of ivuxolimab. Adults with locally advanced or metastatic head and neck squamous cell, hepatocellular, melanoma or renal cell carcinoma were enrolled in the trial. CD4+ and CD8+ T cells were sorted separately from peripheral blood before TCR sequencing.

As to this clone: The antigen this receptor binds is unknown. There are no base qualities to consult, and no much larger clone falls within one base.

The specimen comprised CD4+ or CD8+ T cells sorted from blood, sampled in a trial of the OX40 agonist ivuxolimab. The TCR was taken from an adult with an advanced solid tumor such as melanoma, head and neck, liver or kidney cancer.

The bases are TGTGCCAGCACACAAGGGGTAACTGGGGCCAACGTCCTGACTTTC. This encodes CASTQGVTGANVLTF. The V gene is TRBV27 and the J gene is TRBJ2-6; TRBD1 is a possible D gene, resting on 5 matching bases. The junction shows trimming of 7 bases on V and 2 bases on J, plus 12 bases between the germline ends. In the germline V gene (reference sequence), CDR1 corresponds to MNHEY and CDR2 to SMNVEV. From cysteine to phenylalanine, the CDR3 is 15 amino acids long. Only CDR3 DNA is held: 45 bases, read in frame from base 1.